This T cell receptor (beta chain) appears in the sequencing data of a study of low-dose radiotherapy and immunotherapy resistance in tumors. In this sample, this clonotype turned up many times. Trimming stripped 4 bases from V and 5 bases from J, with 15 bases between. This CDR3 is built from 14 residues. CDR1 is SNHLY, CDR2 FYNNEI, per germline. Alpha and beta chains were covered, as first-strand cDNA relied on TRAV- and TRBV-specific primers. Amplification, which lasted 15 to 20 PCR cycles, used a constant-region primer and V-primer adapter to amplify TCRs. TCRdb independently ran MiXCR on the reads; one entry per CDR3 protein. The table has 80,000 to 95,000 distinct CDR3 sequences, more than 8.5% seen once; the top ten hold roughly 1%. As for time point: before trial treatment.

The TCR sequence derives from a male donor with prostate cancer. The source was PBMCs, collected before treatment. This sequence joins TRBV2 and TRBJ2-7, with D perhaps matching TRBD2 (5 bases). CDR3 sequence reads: CASSGAAQWDEQYF. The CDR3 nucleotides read TGTGCCAGCAGTGGAGCGGCCCAGTGGGACGAGCAGTACTTC.